This is a list of T cell receptor beta chains from one sample in a study of T-cell memory formation after mild COVID-19. MiXCR was run by TCRdb on the 5' RACE reads, yielding one entry per CDR3 protein. This sample carries around 530,000 distinct CDR3 sequences, about 20% of them seen once, and the ten largest clones take 7% to 9%. Sequenced sample: PBMCs or a T cell subset sorted from them (not recorded which). These receptors were taken from an adult woman who had mild COVID-19 (a few samples of this study predate the infection). Cell type and time point are not known. CDR3s include the opening cysteine and the closing phenylalanine or tryptophan. D genes are given only for firm matches. Rows may omit the clone size; those that give it use once, few, many or a size class.

D gene	V gene	J gene	clone size	CDR3 protein	CDR3 DNA
TRBD1	TRBV14	TRBJ1-2	.	CASSLEQGIGGYTF	TGTGCCAGCAGCCTCGAACAGGGGATCGGCGGCTACACCTTC
TRBD1	TRBV12-3/TRBV12-4	TRBJ1-3	.	CASSFGQASGNTIYF	TGTGCCAGCAGTTTCGGACAGGCGTCTGGAAACACCATATATTTT
.	TRBV2	TRBJ2-1	.	CASALGRYNEQFF	TGTGCCAGCGCTCTCGGGCGGTACAATGAGCAGTTCTTC
.	TRBV20-1	TRBJ2-7	.	CSAGYRVGEQYF	TGCAGTGCAGGATACAGGGTTGGTGAGCAGTACTTC
.	TRBV20-1	TRBJ2-7	.	CSVPGTTDFYEQYF	TGCAGTGTCCCCGGGACAACGGATTTCTACGAGCAGTACTTC
TRBD2	TRBV7-3	TRBJ2-5	.	CASSFSGLAETQYF	TGTGCCAGCAGCTTCTCGGGACTAGCGGAGACCCAGTACTTC
.	TRBV7-3	TRBJ1-1	.	CASSFVPMTVMNTEAFF	TGTGCCAGCAGCTTTGTGCCCATGACAGTAATGAACACTGAAGCTTTCTTT
.	TRBV6-1	TRBJ2-1	few	CASGTGLIHNEQFF	TGTGCCAGCGGGACGGGGTTGATTCACAATGAGCAGTTCTTC
.	TRBV11-3	TRBJ2-2	many	CASSFNTGELFF	TGTGCCAGCAGCTTCAACACCGGGGAGCTGTTTTTT
.	TRBV6-4	TRBJ1-1	.	CASSNRENTEAFF	TGTGCCAGCAGTAATAGGGAGAACACTGAAGCTTTCTTT
TRBD2	TRBV23-1	TRBJ2-1	few	CASRDPGREMGNEQFF	TGCGCCAGCAGGGACCCCGGGAGGGAAATGGGGAATGAGCAGTTCTTC
TRBD2	TRBV15	TRBJ2-7	.	CATSSPSGTSGSRTYEQYF	TGTGCCACCAGCAGCCCGTCCGGGACTAGCGGGAGTAGGACCTACGAGCAGTACTTC
.	TRBV24-1	TRBJ2-2	few	CATSFRGANTGELFF	TGTGCCACCAGTTTCAGGGGAGCGAACACCGGGGAGCTGTTTTTT